The rows below give T cell receptor beta chains drawn from one sample of a study of glioma-infiltrating T cells. A single record per CDR3 protein comes from TCRdb applying MiXCR to the multiplex PCR reads. Of about 400,000 distinct CDR3 sequences listed, approximately 42% are singletons. The sequenced material came from glioma tissue, nonneoplastic brain tissue, or PBMCs (not recorded which). These receptors all come from a human donor with low-grade glioma or glioblastoma, undergoing nonglioma brain surgery, or in good health (not recorded which). Both conserved end residues are part of each CDR3. A D gene is named only where the DNA matches it firmly. Clone sizes are given selectively: once, few, many, or a class where the clone is expanded.

v_call,j_call,clone_size,d_call,cdr3_aa,cdr3_nt
TRBV7-2,TRBJ2-5,NA,NA,CASSLSVGQETQYF,TGTGCCAGCAGCTTAAGTGTGGGCCAAGAGACCCAGTACTTC
TRBV28,TRBJ1-2,few,TRBD1,CASSPTGFYGYTF,TGTGCCAGCAGTCCGACAGGGTTCTATGGCTACACCTTC
TRBV28,TRBJ1-1,many,NA,CASGLSGLEAFF,TGTGCCAGCGGTCTATCGGGCCTTGAAGCTTTCTTT
TRBV6-5,TRBJ2-7,NA,NA,CASSFTTNSYEQHF,TGTGCCAGCAGTTTTACGACTAACTCCTACGAGCAGCACTTC
TRBV7-2,TRBJ2-7,many,TRBD2,CASSLGLAASYEQYF,TGTGCCAGCAGCTTGGGACTAGCGGCCTCCTACGAGCAGTACTTC
TRBV10-3,TRBJ2-7,few,NA,CAISLDGVDEQYF,TGTGCCATCAGCTTGGACGGAGTGGACGAGCAGTACTTC
TRBV20-1,TRBJ2-1,few,NA,CSARDLGSETYNEQFF,TGCAGTGCTAGAGATTTAGGAAGCGAGACTTACAATGAGCAGTTCTTC
TRBV4-3,TRBJ2-7,many,TRBD2,CASSHLAGAGTYEQYF,TGCGCCAGCAGCCACCTAGCGGGAGCAGGAACCTACGAGCAGTACTTC
TRBV4-3,TRBJ2-7,few,NA,CASSQETASYEQYF,TGCGCCAGCAGCCAAGAAACAGCATCCTACGAGCAGTACTTC
TRBV4-1,TRBJ1-1,NA,NA,CASSPLTGLNTEAFF,TGCGCCAGCAGCCCTCTAACAGGCCTGAACACTGAAGCTTTCTTT
TRBV20-1,TRBJ1-2,few,NA,CSAPPRGRGFGYTF,TGCAGTGCCCCCCCACGGGGCCGAGGCTTTGGCTACACCTTC
TRBV7-2,TRBJ2-5,NA,TRBD2,CASSTRAGGGKETQYF,TGTGCCAGCAGCACACGGGCGGGAGGGGGTAAAGAGACCCAGTACTTC
TRBV2,TRBJ2-5,NA,TRBD2,CASRPGGGQETQYF,TGTGCCAGCAGGCCGGGCGGGGGCCAAGAGACCCAGTACTTC
TRBV20-1,TRBJ2-2,NA,NA,CSARDPRTVTNTGELFF,TGCAGTGCTAGAGATCCTAGGACAGTGACGAACACCGGGGAGCTGTTTTTT
TRBV5-1,TRBJ1-1,NA,NA,CASRMGRDTEAFF,TGCGCCAGCAGGATGGGACGGGACACTGAAGCTTTCTTT
TRBV5-1,TRBJ1-2,NA,NA,CASSQEGHPGTNYGYTF,TGCGCCAGCAGCCAGGAAGGACACCCGGGGACCAACTATGGCTACACCTTC
TRBV20-1,TRBJ2-7,NA,NA,CSAPVRRYEQYF,TGCAGTGCTCCCGTTCGAAGGTACGAGCAGTACTTC
TRBV24-1,TRBJ2-5,NA,NA,CATSVPARDTETQYF,TGTGCCACCAGTGTGCCCGCCCGGGATACAGAGACCCAGTACTTC
TRBV4-2,TRBJ2-7,NA,NA,CASSQDRDSSYEQYF,TGTGCCAGCAGCCAAGATAGAGACAGCTCCTACGAGCAGTACTTC